Listed below are T cell receptor beta chains from one sample, sequenced in a study of shared clonotypes between healthy human individuals. This table comes from immunoSEQ multiplex PCR, and its TCRdb copy is limited to in-frame clones, with some not included. The sample yields over 300,000 clones, around 87% seen once. Sequenced input: memory CD8+ T cells sorted from blood. Every receptor here comes from a man between 18 and 29 years old in good health. CDR3s include the opening cysteine and the closing phenylalanine or tryptophan. A D gene is named only where the DNA matches it firmly. Size tells how often a clone was seen (once, few, many) or the class of an expanded clone, and some rows leave it out.

j_call v_call clone_size d_call cdr3_aa cdr3_nt
TRBJ2-1 TRBV30 NA NA CAWSPLASLSNEQFF TGTGCCTGGAGCCCCCTAGCGTCCCTTAGCAATGAGCAGTTCTTC
TRBJ2-3 TRBV5-4 few NA CASSRSKLDPTDTQYF TGTGCCAGCAGCCGCAGCAAGTTGGACCCCACAGATACGCAGTATTTT
TRBJ2-1 TRBV5-1 NA TRBD1 CASTTGENGYNEQFF TGCGCCAGCACCACAGGGGAAAATGGATACAATGAGCAGTTCTTC
TRBJ2-3 TRBV5-4 NA TRBD2 CASSFFSGGSTDTQYF TGTGCCAGCAGCTTCTTTAGCGGGGGGAGCACAGATACGCAGTATTTT
TRBJ2-7 TRBV27 once TRBD1 CASSVTGGPYEQYF TGTGCCAGCAGTGTAACAGGGGGACCCTACGAGCAGTACTTC
TRBJ2-7 TRBV5-1 NA NA CASSLASNSYEQYF TGCGCCAGCAGCTTGGCTTCGAACTCCTACGAGCAGTACTTC
TRBJ2-7 TRBV27 NA NA CASSLRAGEAYEQYF TGTGCCAGCAGTTTAAGGGCAGGGGAGGCCTACGAGCAGTACTTC
TRBJ2-7 TRBV5-1 NA NA CASSLDQAYEQYF TGCGCCAGCAGCTTGGACCAAGCTTACGAGCAGTACTTC
TRBJ2-7 TRBV27 NA TRBD1 CASSSRQGADEQYF TGTGCCAGCAGTTCAAGACAGGGGGCCGACGAGCAGTACTTC
TRBJ2-7 TRBV2 NA TRBD1 CASYGQGVHEQYF TGTGCCAGCTACGGACAGGGGGTCCACGAGCAGTACTTC
TRBJ2-3 TRBV9 NA TRBD2 CASSAWGGMADTQYF TGTGCCAGCAGCGCTTGGGGGGGAATGGCAGATACGCAGTATTTT
TRBJ2-7 TRBV4-1 NA NA CASSQSPNYEQYF TGCGCCAGCAGCCAAAGTCCCAATTACGAGCAGTACTTC
TRBJ2-2 TRBV5-1 NA NA CASSFFEYRVETGELFF TGCGCCAGCAGCTTCTTCGAATACAGGGTGGAGACCGGGGAGCTGTTTTTT
TRBJ2-3 TRBV27 once NA CASSLSEGQEDTQYF TGTGCCAGCAGTTTATCGGAAGGGCAGGAAGATACGCAGTATTTT
TRBJ1-5 TRBV28 once NA CASSFYSNQPQHF TGTGCCAGCAGTTTTTATAGCAATCAGCCCCAGCATTTT
TRBJ1-2 TRBV6-1 NA NA CASSEINSSNYGYTF TGTGCCAGCAGTGAAATCAACAGCTCTAACTATGGCTACACCTTC
TRBJ1-6 TRBV5-5 NA NA CASSLGSPLHF TGTGCCAGCAGCTTGGGTTCACCCCTCCACTTT
TRBJ1-1 TRBV2 NA NA CASSVNLGIFIEAFF TGTGCCAGCAGTGTAAACCTCGGGATTTTCATAGAAGCTTTCTTT
TRBJ1-2 TRBV27 NA NA CASSINPQDYNGYTF TGTGCCAGCAGTATCAACCCACAGGACTACAATGGCTACACCTTC